This T cell receptor (beta chain) was profiled in a study of blood T cell repertoires in COVID-19. Study-wide background: T cells, B-cell-depleted T cells, or PBMCs supplied cDNA or gDNA.

Clones were read by immunoSEQ multiplex PCR, and TCRdb kept only the in-frame ones, dropping some. The sample includes 75,000 to 95,000 clones, 80% to 90% of them seen just once. The V end was cut by 1 base, the J end by 0 bases, with 6 bases between. From germline, CDR1 is SGHTA and CDR2 FQGNSA. CDR3 length: 14 amino acids. This TCR was sampled from a man aged 50 or older with active COVID-19. The gene calls are TRBV7-2 and TRBJ1-1, with D unclear. Sequenced input: peripheral blood. Written as DNA, the CDR3 is TGTGCCAGCAGCTTAGAACGGGTGAACACTGAAGCTTTCTTT. It translates to CASSLERVNTEAFF.